This T cell receptor (beta chain) was sequenced during a study of T cell repertoires in cytomegalovirus infection (dated by TCRdb to about 2019). About the investigation overall: The HLA type of each donor mattered for the analysis, because public TCR beta signatures pointed to carriage of CMV infection along with the matching HLA type. Results the study describes overall, beyond this receptor: In both this cohort and an independent approximately 370-donor cohort, the cumulative frequency of public TCR beta family members distinguished carriers of CMV infection plus the relevant HLA type. The ex vivo response was dominated by HLA-C-restricted CMV-specific TCR beta clonotypes, which also provided the single most frequent clonotype in two of eight donors.

Counted from cysteine to phenylalanine, this CDR3 has 13 amino acids. Left in the record is the CDR3 DNA by itself, 39 bases read in frame from the first base. V trim: 5 bases; J trim: 0 bases; unmatched bases: 2. From the germline V gene (reference sequence), CDR1 is SGHNT and CDR2 is YYREEE. The sequencing machine was an Illumina HiSeq 1500. TCRdb reran the public reads through fastp at Q25 and MiXCR, keeping productive beta chains. Each record represents a unique CDR3 protein, reported with the most common genes and DNA among its rows. For this sample there are more than 500,000 distinct CDR3 sequences; approximately 15% appear just once. The ten largest clones add up to under 30% of the sample. This clonotype was detected many times. No cognate antigen has been identified for it. Base-call qualities are not available, and no considerably larger clone is one nucleotide away.

Specimen: CD8+ T cells from PBMCs. The sequence derives from a human donor in good health (CMV status not recorded). Some clones in this sample may be carry-over from other donors' samples. The chain links TRBV5-4 with TRBJ2-7, with 7 middle bases fitting TRBD1. The CDR3 amino acid sequence is: CASRTGTSYEQYF. The DNA is as follows: TGTGCCAGCAGGACAGGGACCTCCTACGAGCAGTACTTC. Joined to the reference TRBV5-4 and TRBJ2-7 proteins, this CDR3 gives the full variable domain: ETGVTQSPTHLIKTRGQQVTLRCSSQSGHNTVSWYQQALGQGPQFIFQYYREEENGRGNFPPRFSGLQFPNYSSELNVNALELDDSALYLCASRTGTSYEQYFGPGTRLTVT.